This T cell receptor (beta chain) originates from a study of blood T cell repertoires in COVID-19. Trimming cost V 0 bases and J 7 bases; bases outside gene matches: 10. This CDR3 is built from 17 residues. Germline V gene lookup returns CDR1 ENHRY and CDR2 SYGVKD. Some clones are missing from TCRdb's copy, which holds only in-frame ones; the method was immunoSEQ multiplex PCR. The sample has about 260,000 clones; approximately 87% are singletons. Sequencing was performed on peripheral blood. The V gene is TRBV10-3, the J gene TRBJ1-4; 8 bases are shared with TRBD1. The TCR originated in a woman aged 40-49 years who had recovered from COVID-19. The chain's CDR3 is CAISESRQGATGEKLFF. CDR3 nucleotides: TGTGCCATCAGTGAGTCCAGGCAGGGGGCAACGGGTGAAAAACTGTTTTTT.